This T cell receptor beta chain was captured in a study of CD8 T cells in ankylosing spondylitis. Study conclusions and caveats: A TCR beta motif of several highly homologous variants seemed to mark ankylosing spondylitis blood. Some motif variants had been reported before (in reactive arthritis synovial fluid and blood). Enrichment of disease-linked clones was reportedly significant in matched ankylosing spondylitis synovial fluid. Disease-associated clonotypes exhibited CD8+ identity and were relatively infrequent in peripheral blood.

Quantitative 5'-RACE with molecular barcodes produced the TCR beta libraries. TCRdb re-analysed the 5' RACE reads in MiXCR, keeping a single row per CDR3 protein. This table has approximately 550,000 distinct CDR3 sequences, over 9.5% appearing once. About this clonotype: No antigen is known for it.

With 4 bases removed from V and 0 bases from J, the gap between germline ends came to 10 bases. Germline CDR1 reads SGHNT; CDR2 reads YENEEA. CDR3 size: 15 residues. The sequenced sample was blood, either unsorted or a sorted T cell fraction (not recorded which). The origin of this receptor is a male donor with ankylosing spondylitis. V is TRBV11-3 and J is TRBJ1-3; D perhaps matches TRBD1 (5 bases). The CDR3 region has the DNA TGTGCCAGCAGCTCTACGGGACCCTCTGGAAACACCATATATTTT. Protein: CASSSTGPSGNTIYF.